Listed below are T cell receptor beta chains from one sample, sequenced in a study of blood T cell repertoires in COVID-19. The data were produced by immunoSEQ multiplex PCR, yet TCRdb's version contains in-frame clones alone and is incomplete. The repertoire has about 20,000 clones, approximately 88% of them found once; the top ten carry around a fifth. The sequenced sample consisted of peripheral blood. Receptors originate from an elderly man with active or convalescent COVID-19. The conserved cysteine and the conserved F or W are not part of the CDR3 here.

length	J	V	CDR3
13	TRBJ1-2	TRBV28	ASSLFTGWTGGYT
13	TRBJ2-2	TRBV7-2	ASSLARGLTGELF
13	TRBJ2-1	TRBV11-2	ASSLSQGSYNEQF
13	TRBJ2-5	TRBV29-1	SVEPSGQGGETQY
13	TRBJ2-7	TRBV19	ASSITDRGGYEQY
15	TRBJ2-3	TRBV23-1	ASSQLSRDGLTDTQY
12	TRBJ1-5	TRBV6-5	ASRPDRDNQPQH
13	TRBJ1-1	TRBV4-2	ASSQARARGTEAF
15	TRBJ2-5	TRBV27	ASSSQRNRGRGETLY
13	TRBJ2-5	TRBV9	ASSPPWGGEETQY
12	TRBJ2-1	TRBV7-2	ASSLVTRANEQF
13	TRBJ2-7	TRBV6-6	ASSHPRDREEAQY
14	TRBJ2-7	TRBV6-2/TRBV6-3	ASSRNLGAGPYEQY
12	TRBJ1-2	TRBV7-2	ASSLQGADYGYT
13	TRBJ2-5	TRBV9	ASSVGGGNQETQY
13	TRBJ2-5	TRBV3-1/TRBV3-2	ASSQMLAGEETQY
13	TRBJ1-2	TRBV7-8	ASSLSGGLHYGYT
13	TRBJ1-1	TRBV7-2	ASSLHAGLNTEAF
11	TRBJ2-1	TRBV14	ASSRGPNNEQF
14	TRBJ2-1	TRBV4-2	ASSQAEGTGLNEQF
13	TRBJ2-2	TRBV4-3	ASSPTGSNTGELF
14	TRBJ2-2	TRBV7-6	ASSLDLRRNTGELF
11	TRBJ2-7	TRBV19	ASTGPDSYEQY
13	TRBJ1-1	TRBV27	ASSLKAFGRTEAF
10	TRBJ1-2	TRBV28	ASSFGEFGYT
10	TRBJ2-3	TRBV7-9	ASSSYTDTQY
10	TRBJ2-7	TRBV15	ATSRVGNEQY
13	TRBJ1-1	TRBV18	ASSLGQGAGTEAF
12	TRBJ1-5	TRBV7-9	ASSSTGTNQPQH
10	TRBJ1-1	TRBV12-3/TRBV12-4	ASSLLGAEAF
13	TRBJ1-2	TRBV18	ASSPETAEINGYT
12	TRBJ2-6	TRBV4-1	ASAERSGANVLT
13	TRBJ2-5	TRBV6-1	ASSEFNGFQETQY
13	TRBJ2-3	TRBV5-1	ASSPRGGSTDTQY
13	TRBJ1-2	TRBV28	ASKGQGEGSYGYT
13	TRBJ2-3	TRBV6-6	ASSPRGLNTDTQY
12	TRBJ2-1	TRBV7-2	ASSLAGPYNEQF
16	TRBJ1-4	TRBV19	ASRTTQGGVMTNEKLF
13	TRBJ2-2	TRBV7-2	ASSLRGTSTGELF
10	TRBJ1-1	TRBV2	ASEWEGAEAF
14	TRBJ2-7	TRBV7-9	ASSPTRLGNSDEQY
10	TRBJ1-1	TRBV29-1	SVVQARGEAF
15	TRBJ2-1	TRBV4-2	ASSHTWPSGGAHEQF
10	TRBJ1-2	TRBV2	ASSENADGYT
11	TRBJ2-5	TRBV5-4	ASSSGQTRTQY
11	TRBJ2-1	TRBV6-5	ASSTGFGNEQF
15	TRBJ1-1	TRBV4-1	ASSQPKGGLGDTEAF
11	TRBJ2-7	TRBV18	ASSPDSTYEQY
15	TRBJ2-3	TRBV18	ASSSWTSGRYTDTQY
13	TRBJ2-5	TRBV5-1	ASSSLAGAGETQY
13	TRBJ2-7	TRBV18	ASSPGLQSSYEQY
11	TRBJ2-5	TRBV5-5	ASSMISVETQY
13	TRBJ1-2	TRBV7-2	ASTLGASLEFGYT
9	TRBJ1-2	TRBV12-3/TRBV12-4	ASGGEGGYT
13	TRBJ2-5	TRBV27	ASSLWASGSQIQY
12	TRBJ1-2	TRBV14	ASSQGWQVYGYT
14	TRBJ2-3	TRBV9	ASTTDSGGATDTQY
13	TRBJ1-5	TRBV27	ASSLFGTAQEPQH